The 5 T cell receptor beta chains listed next were all sequenced from one sample in a study of blood T cell repertoires in COVID-19 (dated by TCRdb to the early 2020s). Receptor libraries were prepared by the immunoSEQ multiplex PCR assay. This immuneACCESS table, as held by TCRdb, lists in-frame sequences with V and J called but not all clones. Of the missing ones, under half trace to an unresolved V gene in checked studies; the others have no known cause. The table for this sample lists around 700,000 clones; about 87% of them were counted only once. The ten largest clones capture over 0.2% of the sample. Sequencing was done on a sample of peripheral blood. These receptors were taken from a woman aged 18-29 years with acute or convalescent COVID-19.

CDR3 sequence reads: CAWTKPYSYEQYF. The CDR3 DNA sequence: TGTGCCTGGACGAAGCCGTACTCCTACGAGCAGTACTTC. The chain carries TRBV30 and TRBJ2-7; no clear D gene. The CDR3 is made up of 13 amino acids. V lost 4 bases and J lost 0, with 10 bases in between. Germline V gene data show CDR1 as GTSNPN and CDR2 as SVGIG (reference sequence).

The genes are TRBV2 and TRBJ1-3, with no clear D. Trimming cost V 8 bases and J 0 bases, with 14 bases left between them. CDR3 size: 15 residues. The germline V gene has CDR1 SNHLY and CDR2 FYNNEI. The CDR3 DNA sequence: TGTGCCAGCCTTCCCCTTGAGAGCTCTGGAAACACCATATATTTT. It codes for CASLPLESSGNTIYF.

This clone came up a few times. The genes are TRBV19 and TRBJ1-1, with 7 positions matching TRBD1. The germline gives CDR1 LNHDA, CDR2 SQIVND (reference sequence). The CDR3 totals 17 residues. V lost 7 bases, J lost 5 bases, and 19 bases stayed unmatched. The CDR3 sequence: CASIPGGGRGRWTEAFF. CDR3 coding DNA: TGTGCCAGTATCCCGGGAGGGGGCCGGGGTAGGTGGACTGAAGCTTTCTTT.

The chain carries TRBV13 and TRBJ2-7, with 8 bases identical to TRBD1. CDR3 size: 14 residues. Germline trimming cut 4 bases from V and 10 bases from J; bases unmatched to any gene: 12. Germline V gene data show CDR1 as PRHDT and CDR2 as FYEKMQ (reference sequence). The CDR3 region is CASSSLWTGSGQYF. CDR3 nucleotide sequence: TGTGCCAGCAGCTCCCTGTGGACAGGGTCGGGTCAGTACTTC.

The chain is built from TRBV30 and TRBJ2-7; D gene unclear. The CDR3 loop spans 12 amino acids. CDR1 is GTSNPN, CDR2 SVGIG, per germline (reference sequence). Trimming stripped 2 bases from V and 0 bases from J, with 5 bases between. CDR3 nucleotides: TGTGCCTGGAGTTCCCGCTCCTACGAGCAGTACTTC. Amino acids: CAWSSRSYEQYF. Full variable domain (outside the CDR3, taken from reference TRBV30 and TRBJ2-7): SQTIHQWPATLVQPVGSPLSLECTVEGTSNPNLYWYRQAAGRGLQLLFYSVGIGQISSEVPQNLSASRPQDRQFILSSKKLLLSDSGFYLCAWSSRSYEQYFGPGTRLTVT.